One and the same sample provided the 13 T cell receptor beta chains below, sequenced in a study of CD8 T cells in ankylosing spondylitis. General study points: Eight or nine highly homologous variants formed a TCR beta motif that appeared characteristic of ankylosing spondylitis blood.

Their recognized antigens are unknown. TCRdb processed the 5' RACE reads anew with MiXCR; each CDR3 protein has one entry. The sample records about 700,000 distinct CDR3 sequences, around 17% being singletons. Sequencing was performed on blood, either unsorted or a sorted T cell fraction (not recorded which). These receptors came from a male donor with ankylosing spondylitis.

This clonotype was recorded a few times. The chain uses TRBV3-1 and TRBJ2-3; a possible D gene is TRBD2 (5 bases). Germline-derived CDR1 and CDR2 are LGHDT and YNNKEL (reference sequence). Trimming cost V 0 bases and J 2 bases, with 9 bases left between them. This CDR3 is built from 15 residues. CDR3 in DNA: TGTGCCAGCAGCCAAGACGGGATCTTCACAGATACGCAGTATTTT. Its protein product is CASSQDGIFTDTQYF.

This rearrangement joins TRBV5-5 to TRBJ2-1; 7 bases fit TRBD1. With V trimmed by 4 bases and J by 2 bases, 6 bases remained unmatched. The CDR3 spans 15 residues. Germline V gene data show CDR1 as SGHKS and CDR2 as YYEKEE (reference sequence). CDR3: CASSLQGVTYNEQFF. CDR3 nucleotides: TGTGCCAGCAGCCTCCAGGGGGTTACCTACAATGAGCAGTTCTTC.

This clonotype was counted only a few times. The CDR3 loop is CSVESRRNTGELFF. For the CDR3, the DNA is TGCAGCGTTGAAAGCAGAAGGAACACCGGGGAGCTGTTTTTT. The chain has TRBV29-1 and TRBJ2-2; D is unresolved. Germline loops: CDR1 SQVTM, CDR2 ANQGSEA. The CDR3 has 14 amino acids. V shed 2 bases and J shed 1 base, with 8 bases lying between them.

There are a few counts of this clonotype. The chain joins TRBV10-1 to TRBJ2-2; 9 bases match TRBD2. Germline V gives CDR1 WNHNN, CDR2 SYGVQD (reference sequence). CDR3 size: 14 residues. Germline trimming cut 6 bases from V and 6 bases from J; bases unmatched to any gene: 5. Here the CDR3 DNA reads TGCGCCAGCAGGCCCGGACTAGCGTCCGGGGAGCTGTTTTTT. Translating it yields CASRPGLASGELFF.

The CDR3 is CATSDPTSGSSYNEQFF. The DNA for the CDR3 is TGTGCCACCAGTGATCCGACTAGCGGGAGCTCCTACAATGAGCAGTTCTTC. The chain has TRBV24-1 and TRBJ2-1; 12 bases map to TRBD2. With V trimmed by 3 bases and J by 0 bases, 2 bases remained unmatched. The CDR3 is made up of 17 amino acids. The germline CDR1 and CDR2 sequences are KGHDR and SFDVKD.

The gene calls are TRBV29-1 and TRBJ2-3; TRBD2 aligns across 8 bases. CDR3 length equals 14 residues. Trimming took 2 bases from V and 3 from J; bases not matched to a gene: 4. Germline CDR1 SQVTM, CDR2 ANQGSEA. CDR3 DNA sequence: TGCAGCGTTGAACCGCGGGGGGTGACAGATACGCAGTATTTT. Translated: CSVEPRGVTDTQYF.

The chain employs TRBV18 and TRBJ1-5; weak D call: TRBD1 (5 bases). CDR1 and CDR2 (germline): KGHSH, LQKENI. CDR3 length: 14 residues. V was trimmed by 6 bases and J by 5 bases, leaving 14 bases between them. CDR3 sequence (DNA): TGTGCCAGCTCCCCCACGGGGGGGTATCAGCCCCAGCATTTT. Translation: CASSPTGGYQPQHF.

The chain carries TRBV12-3 or TRBV12-4 and TRBJ2-2, with a possible D match to TRBD2 (6 bases). CDR3 length: 14 amino acids. Trimming stripped 6 bases from V and 1 base from J, with 9 bases between. The CDR3 here is CASRPGRNTGELFF. Written as DNA, the CDR3 is TGTGCCAGCAGGCCCGGGAGGAACACCGGGGAGCTGTTTTTT.

V and J are TRBV11-2 and TRBJ2-1, with a weak D call TRBD2 (6 bases). Trimming took 1 base from V and 4 from J, leaving 14 bases between them. The germline CDR1 and CDR2 sequences are SGHAT and FQNNGV. The CDR3 totals 16 residues. The CDR3 region is CASSLAGPGTYNEQFF. In nucleotides, the CDR3 is TGTGCCAGCAGCTTAGCGGGGCCAGGGACTTACAATGAGCAGTTCTTC.

The V and J genes are TRBV2 and TRBJ1-5; the match to TRBD1 covers 10 bases. This CDR3 spans 15 amino acids. The junction had 2 bases not matched to a gene; V was cut back by 2 bases and J by 4 bases. Per the germline V gene, CDR1 is SNHLY and CDR2 is FYNNEI. CDR3 protein: CASSERGQGNQPQHF. The CDR3 nucleotides read TGTGCCAGCAGTGAAAGGGGACAGGGGAATCAGCCCCAGCATTTT.

The rearrangement joins TRBV7-2 to TRBJ2-1, with 10 bases matching TRBD2. J was trimmed by 10 bases and V by 5 bases; bases with no gene match: 8. Germline CDR1 is SGHTA and CDR2 is FQGNSA. The CDR3 has 14 amino acids. DNA for the CDR3: TGTGCCAGCAGCCTCGGACTAGCGGTTAAAGAGCAGTTCTTC. This translates into CASSLGLAVKEQFF. Complete variable domain (other parts from reference TRBV7-2 and TRBJ2-1): GAGVSQSPSNKVTEKGKDVELRCDPISGHTALYWYRQSLGQGLEFLIYFQGNSAPDKSGLPSDRFSAERTGGSVSTLTIQRTQQEDSAVYLCASSLGLAVKEQFFGPGTRLTVL.

This clonotype turned up a few times. The CDR3 DNA reads as TGTGCCAGCAGTTCCATGGCCGGGGGCGTCGACGAGCAGTACTTC. It codes for CASSSMAGGVDEQYF. This chain links TRBV27 with TRBJ2-7, with D possibly being TRBD1 or TRBD2 (6 bases each). Germline assignment: CDR1 MNHEY and CDR2 SMNVEV (reference sequence). V was cut by 4 bases and J by 5 bases, with 18 bases left in between. This CDR3 contains 15 residues.

This clonotype has only a few counts. The DNA of the CDR3 is TGTGCCAGCAGCTTAGAGGGGCGGGATACAGATACGCAGTATTTT. Amino acid sequence: CASSLEGRDTDTQYF. The gene calls are TRBV7-3 and TRBJ2-3, with D possibly being TRBD2 (6 bases). In germline, CDR1 is SGHTA, CDR2 FQGTGA. The CDR3 is made up of 15 amino acids. Trimming took 2 bases from V and 3 from J, leaving 12 bases between them.